The 29 T cell receptor beta chains below were found in one sample sequenced in a study of blood T cell repertoires in COVID-19. Here immunoSEQ multiplex PCR was the method, and the copy in TCRdb shows in-frame clones only, minus some. The sample holds fewer than 350,000 clones, 85% seen once. The sample taken for sequencing was PBMCs or T cells enriched from blood (not recorded which). The receptor source for this set is a woman aged 30 to 39 who had been exposed to COVID-19.

This clone was seen once. The V and J genes are TRBV3-1 (or the pseudogene TRBV3-2) and TRBJ2-3, with 13 bases matching TRBD2. Unmatched junction bases numbered 6, after V lost 6 bases and J lost 0 bases. Germline loops: CDR1 LGHDT, CDR2 YNNKEL (reference sequence). This CDR3 comprises 17 residues. CDR3 residues: CASSQTSGGVSTDTQYF. In DNA, the CDR3 is TGTGCCAGCAGTCAAACTAGCGGGGGGGTTAGCACAGATACGCAGTATTTT.

This clone showed up just once. The V gene is TRBV5-4, the J gene TRBJ2-7, with D hard to call. Per the germline V gene, CDR1 is SGHNT and CDR2 is YYREEE (reference sequence). CDR3 length: 16 amino acids. Trimming removed 4 bases at V and 0 bases at J, with 17 bases between. DNA of the CDR3: TGTGCCAGCAGCAAAAAGGCCACAGCTAACTCCTACGAGCAGTACTTC. Translation: CASSKKATANSYEQYF.

The rearrangement links TRBV28 to TRBJ1-6; tentatively, D is TRBD1 (6 bases). The CDR3 is 14 amino acids. In germline, CDR1 is MDHEN, CDR2 SYDVKM. V lost 5 bases, J lost 5 bases, and 10 bases lay in between. The CDR3 DNA follows: TGTGCCAGCAGTAACAGGGAGAATAATTCACCCCTCCACTTT. Translating gives CASSNRENNSPLHF.

V gene TRBV11-2 combines with J gene TRBJ1-1; TRBD1 aligns across 9 bases. Trimming cost V 1 base and J 8 bases; bases outside gene matches: 8. Germline lookup yields CDR1 SGHAT and CDR2 FQNNGV. The CDR3 spans 15 residues. The CDR3 sequence: CASSLALGQGIEAFF. CDR3 nucleotide sequence: TGTGCCAGCAGCTTAGCCCTCGGACAGGGGATAGAAGCTTTCTTT.

This chain connects TRBV6-2 or TRBV6-3 to TRBJ2-5; 12 positions match TRBD2. CDR1 and CDR2 from the germline V gene are MNHEY and SVGEGT. The CDR3 runs 18 residues. The V and J ends lost 0 bases and 5 bases, in that order; junction bases with no gene match: 10. The CDR3 DNA is TGTGCCAGCAGTTACTCGCCACTGACTAGCGGGAGTAGGGAGACCCAGTACTTC. This gives the protein CASSYSPLTSGSRETQYF.

This clone has a single count. V gene TRBV27 combines with J gene TRBJ2-1, with TRBD2 as a possible D gene (7 bases). Germline V gene data show CDR1 as MNHEY and CDR2 as SMNVEV (reference sequence). V lost 0 bases to trimming and J lost 7 bases, with 13 bases between them. This CDR3 has 15 amino acids. The CDR3 reads CASSLSGGAGNEQFF. The CDR3 region has the DNA TGTGCCAGCAGTTTATCTGGGGGGGCCGGGAATGAGCAGTTCTTC.

Note on this clone: Other DNA sequences in this sample translate to the same CDR3. The chain uses TRBV9 and TRBJ2-7; TRBD1 aligns across 11 bases. Germline V lookup: CDR1 SGDLS, CDR2 YYNGEE. This CDR3 is built from 14 residues. J lost 4 bases, V lost 4 bases, and 4 bases had no gene match. The CDR3 protein is CASSLGQGGYEQYF. In DNA form, the CDR3 reads TGTGCCAGCAGCCTGGGACAGGGGGGTTACGAGCAGTACTTC.

The CDR3 DNA sequence: TGTGCCAGTACCTCCCTCACGGGGGCCAAAAACATTCAGTACTTC. It is translated as CASTSLTGAKNIQYF. The chain uses TRBV19 and TRBJ2-4; tentatively, D is TRBD2 (5 bases). The CDR3 is 15 amino acids. Germline V lookup: CDR1 LNHDA, CDR2 SQIVND (reference sequence). The V end lost 7 bases, the J end lost 1 base, and 14 bases lay between the germline ends.

The CDR3 nucleotides read TGCAGCGTTGAGGGCCGTCCAGACTACGGGGATGGCTACACCTTC. It codes for CSVEGRPDYGDGYTF. The chain has TRBV29-1 and TRBJ1-2, with unresolved D. There are 15 residues in the CDR3. The germline V gene has CDR1 SQVTM and CDR2 ANQGSEA. The V end lost 3 bases, the J end lost 6 bases, and 20 bases lay between the germline ends.

A few counts support this clone. This chain links TRBV19 with TRBJ2-3; tentatively, D is TRBD2 (6 bases). Between the trimmed V and J ends, which lost 10 bases and 2 bases, there was a span of 19 bases. Germline CDR1 LNHDA, CDR2 SQIVND (reference sequence). The CDR3 has 15 residues. The CDR3 DNA reads as TGTGCCACCACCCCCCGGGACTTTAACACAGATACGCAGTATTTT. It encodes CATTPRDFNTDTQYF.

The chain links TRBV2 to TRBJ1-2; 7 bases match TRBD1. There are 13 residues in the CDR3. V gave up 5 bases and J gave up 4 bases; unmatched junction bases: 4. Looked up from germline, CDR1 is SNHLY and CDR2 is FYNNEI. The CDR3 is CASSIWDSYGYTF. For the CDR3, the DNA is TGTGCCAGCAGTATCTGGGACAGCTATGGCTACACCTTC.

This rearrangement joins TRBV7-2 to TRBJ2-1; D possibly corresponds to TRBD2 (6 bases). Germline CDR1 reads SGHTA; CDR2 reads FQGNSA. The CDR3 loop spans 15 amino acids. V was shortened by 4 bases and J by 6 bases, with 16 bases between the two germline ends. The CDR3 is CASSSLGSGGNEQFF. In DNA, the CDR3 is TGTGCCAGCAGCTCCCTTGGCTCCGGGGGCAATGAGCAGTTCTTC.

The chain uses TRBV7-8 and TRBJ1-5, with a tentative D call TRBD1 (5 bases). Germline V gene lookup returns CDR1 SGHVS and CDR2 FQNEAQ. Trimming removed 4 bases at V and 9 bases at J, with 22 bases between. The CDR3 spans 16 residues. The CDR3 region is CASSSAQSGHPRPQHF. For the CDR3, the DNA is TGTGCCAGCAGCTCGGCTCAATCAGGGCATCCTCGGCCCCAGCATTTT.

The chain carries TRBV2 and TRBJ1-5; a possible D gene is TRBD1 (5 bases). CDR1 SNHLY and CDR2 FYNNEI come from the germline V gene. V shed 6 bases and J shed 5 bases, with 11 bases lying between them. This CDR3 region has 13 residues. As DNA, the CDR3 is TGTGCCAGCAGGCAAGACAGAGATCAGCCCCAGCATTTT. This encodes CASRQDRDQPQHF.

The CDR3 reads CASSSTSRQGFGYTF. As DNA, the CDR3 is TGTGCCAGCAGTTCAACTTCGAGACAGGGGTTTGGCTACACCTTC. V usage is TRBV28 and J usage is TRBJ1-2, with TRBD1 identical over 8 bases. CDR3 length: 15 residues. Germline assignment: CDR1 MDHEN and CDR2 SYDVKM. Losses at the gene ends were 4 bases for V and 7 bases for J; bases not matched to a gene: 11.

This rearrangement joins TRBV4-3 to TRBJ1-4; 9 bases match TRBD1. After removal of 5 bases from V and 7 bases from J, the junction contained 5 bases not matched to a gene. Germline CDR1 LGHNA, CDR2 YSLEER. There are 14 residues in the CDR3. This CDR3 reads CASSVRDRAEKLFF. The CDR3 region has the DNA TGCGCCAGCAGCGTCCGGGACAGGGCTGAAAAACTGTTTTTT.

V is TRBV7-9 and J is TRBJ2-7; 15 nucleotides agree with TRBD2. CDR3 length equals 17 residues. V trimming: 4 bases; J trimming: 7 bases; junction bases outside the gene matches: 11. Germline CDR1 and CDR2: SEHNR and FQNEAQ (reference sequence). CDR3 residues: CASSSPGLAGGRREQYF. CDR3 sequence (DNA): TGTGCCAGCAGCTCCCCGGGACTAGCGGGAGGCAGGAGAGAGCAGTACTTC.

The chain uses TRBV28 and TRBJ2-3; D is perhaps TRBD1 (5 bases). V lost 3 bases and J 2 bases, leaving 15 bases between the germline ends. Germline CDR1 reads MDHEN; CDR2 reads SYDVKM. The CDR3 is 16 residues long. The chain's CDR3 is CASSLGQPGSTDTQYF. CDR3 bases: TGTGCCAGCAGTTTGGGGCAGCCAGGGTCCACAGATACGCAGTATTTT.

The chain is built from TRBV7-8 and TRBJ1-4; TRBD1 aligns across 8 bases. The CDR3 runs to 15 residues. Trimming at V came to 5 bases and at J to 5 bases, leaving 7 bases not matched to a gene. Germline CDR1 and CDR2: SGHVS and FQNEAQ. The chain's CDR3 is CASSAHRGENEKLFF. CDR3 nucleotides: TGTGCCAGCAGCGCCCACAGGGGGGAAAATGAAAAACTGTTTTTT.

This clone has just one count. The V and J genes are TRBV7-8 and TRBJ2-5; D may be TRBD1 (6 bases). The ends were cut back, 5 bases at V and 1 base at J, with 11 bases in the middle. This CDR3 region has 14 residues. Per the germline V gene, CDR1 is SGHVS and CDR2 is FQNEAQ. For the CDR3, the DNA is TGTGCCAGCAGCCGAGGACAGTTCCAAGAGACCCAGTACTTC. Translated: CASSRGQFQETQYF.

The chain links TRBV7-2 to TRBJ2-4; D is perhaps TRBD1 (5 bases). Germline V gene sequence: CDR1 SGHTA, CDR2 FQGNSA. This CDR3 is built from 16 residues. Trimming removed 5 bases from V and 0 bases from J, with 14 bases in between. The CDR3 protein is CASSPRGGEAKNIQYF. CDR3 DNA: TGTGCCAGCAGCCCTAGGGGCGGAGAAGCCAAAAACATTCAGTACTTC.

The chain joins TRBV7-9 to TRBJ1-3, with D tentatively TRBD1 (5 bases). Trimming left V 5 bases short and J 2 bases short, with 16 bases between. Per germline, CDR1 SEHNR and CDR2 FQNEAQ (reference sequence). This CDR3 contains 16 residues. The CDR3 region is CASSKDTTYAGNTIYF. CDR3 DNA: TGTGCCAGCAGCAAGGACACGACTTACGCTGGAAACACCATATATTTT.

The chain couples TRBV4-1 to TRBJ1-2, with TRBD1 matching 7 bases. Trimming at V came to 0 bases and at J to 7 bases, leaving 17 bases not matched to a gene. CDR1 MGHRA and CDR2 YSYEKL come from the germline V gene. The CDR3 has 18 residues. For the CDR3, the DNA is TGCGCCAGCAGCCAAGATCGGGTGGTGAGCCAGGGGGGTCGTGGCTACACCTTC. This sequence encodes CASSQDRVVSQGGRGYTF.

The CDR3 spells CASSLMGQGANGYTF. The CDR3, as DNA: TGTGCCAGCAGCTTGATGGGACAGGGGGCGAATGGCTACACCTTC. The rearrangement joins TRBV5-4 to TRBJ1-2, with 12 bases aligning to TRBD1. The CDR3 has 15 amino acids. J gave up 6 bases and V 1 base, and 4 bases lay outside the gene matches. Germline CDR1 and CDR2: SGHNT and YYREEE (reference sequence).

V usage is TRBV27 and J usage is TRBJ2-3, with 10 bases that match TRBD2. This CDR3 region has 16 residues. CDR1 MNHEY and CDR2 SMNVEV come from the germline V gene (reference sequence). J lost 7 bases, V lost 6 bases, and 13 bases had no gene match. CDR3 in amino acids: CASRVNSGLAQNTQYF. For the CDR3, the DNA is TGTGCCAGCAGAGTAAACTCGGGACTAGCGCAAAATACGCAGTATTTT.

The gene calls are TRBV7-9 and TRBJ1-2, with TRBD1 matching 8 bases. V lost 5 bases, J lost 8 bases, and 10 bases stayed unmatched. CDR1 SEHNR and CDR2 FQNEAQ come from the germline V gene (reference sequence). The CDR3 is 14 residues long. The CDR3 DNA reads TGTGCCAGCAGCGATCAACTAGACAGGGGAGGCTACACCTTC. It codes for CASSDQLDRGGYTF.

The CDR3 loop reads CASSFRGAPVGYTF. The CDR3 region has the DNA TGTGCCAGCAGCTTCCGGGGGGCCCCTGTGGGCTACACCTTC. The chain has TRBV5-6 and TRBJ1-2; D is possibly TRBD1 (6 bases). Germline V CDR1 and CDR2: SGHDT, YYEEEE. The CDR3 covers 14 residues. Trimming pared 2 bases from V and 8 bases from J, leaving 16 bases between.

The rearrangement uses TRBV12-3 or TRBV12-4 and TRBJ1-1; 9 nucleotides match TRBD1. J was trimmed by 4 bases and V by 8 bases; bases with no gene match: 5. The CDR3 has 13 residues. The CDR3 here is CASVGTGRTEAFF. The CDR3 DNA follows: TGTGCCAGCGTTGGGACAGGGCGCACTGAAGCTTTCTTT.

DNA for the CDR3: TGTGCCAGCAGGGCACAGGGCCCGGGGGGCTACACCTTC. Protein sequence: CASRAQGPGGYTF. The gene calls are TRBV28 and TRBJ1-2; D perhaps matches TRBD1 (6 bases). Germline V gene lookup returns CDR1 MDHEN and CDR2 SYDVKM. The CDR3 sequence is 13 residues long. V was clipped by 6 bases and J by 8 bases, with 16 bases between them.